This record looks at one T cell receptor beta chain sequence and its context. Its antigen remains unidentified. This table comes from immunoSEQ multiplex PCR, and its TCRdb copy is limited to in-frame clones, with some not included. Among about 280,000 clones listed, around 85% were seen once. These data are taken from a study of cytomegalovirus exposure and HLA in healthy donors. General study findings and limits: There were 150 to 200 TCR beta chains listed as cytomegalovirus-associated. Three chains tied to CMV proved CMV antigen-specific in vitro.

The CDR3 runs to 16 residues. CDR1 and CDR2 from the germline V gene are LNHDA and SQIVND (reference sequence). V shed 10 bases, J shed 2 bases, and the junction held 8 bases outside the gene matches. The sequence was obtained from a woman between 18 and 29 years old in good health and CMV-seronegative. Sequencing used PBMCs. The chain carries TRBV19 and TRBJ2-2; 12 nucleotides agree with TRBD1. CDR3 protein: CATSRDRGRNTGELFF. CDR3 nucleotide sequence: TGTGCCACGTCCCGGGACAGGGGGCGTAACACCGGGGAGCTGTTTTTT.